This T cell receptor beta chain was identified in a study of blood T cell repertoires in COVID-19. Study-level information: PBMCs, B-cell-depleted T cells, or T cells provided the cDNA or gDNA that made up the material.

Profiling relied on immunoSEQ multiplex PCR, and the TCRdb table lists in-frame clones only, not all of them. The sample has under 400,000 clones, under 90% seen once. The Seattle patients, enrolled during active infection, were followed longitudinally. This clone has only a few counts. Per germline, CDR1 SNHLY and CDR2 FYNNEI. This CDR3 contains 14 residues. The V and J ends lost 3 bases and 1 base respectively, with 6 bases between them. The clonotype comes from a woman aged 30 to 39 with COVID-19, enrolled during active disease. The sequencing input was peripheral blood. V is TRBV2 and J is TRBJ2-2; unclear D gene. CDR3 sequence reads: CASSDGRNTGELFF. The CDR3 DNA is TGTGCCAGCAGTGATGGCAGGAACACCGGGGAGCTGTTTTTT.